This is a list of T cell receptor beta chains from one sample in a study of PD-L1 blockade in urothelial cancer. Only in-frame clones appear in the TCRdb table, and some are missing; sequencing was by immunoSEQ multiplex PCR. The sample includes some 110,000 clones, more than 85% seen only once; the top ten take around 4%. The sample was PBMCs, taken around atezolizumab (anti-PD-L1) treatment. The receptors originated from a man aged 60 to 75 with urothelial cancer. Each CDR3 is given without its conserved first and last residue.

v_call: TRBV28
cdr3_aa: ASSLASGSGETQY

v_call: TRBV16
cdr3_aa: ASSQYATGGSYNEQF

v_call: TRBV7-2
cdr3_aa: ASRFFTYNSPLH

v_call: TRBV18
cdr3_aa: ASSPGGNQPQH

v_call: TRBV6-5
cdr3_aa: ASSGVGTLNTEAF

v_call: TRBV5-1
cdr3_aa: ASSLSLTTGQSSGANVLT

v_call: TRBV6-4
cdr3_aa: ASSDGREVTDTQY

v_call: TRBV27
cdr3_aa: ASSTLADSYNEQF

v_call: TRBV5-1
cdr3_aa: ASSLQGENTIY

v_call: TRBV4-2
cdr3_aa: ASSQDWGQGTTAYEQY

v_call: TRBV30
cdr3_aa: AWTGGNTQY

v_call: TRBV5-1
cdr3_aa: ASSRLQGDEQY

v_call: TRBV1
cdr3_aa: TSSQDRTSGASTDTQY

v_call: TRBV15
cdr3_aa: ATLTSGSNEQF

v_call: TRBV5-4
cdr3_aa: ASSLGDYGYT